This TCR beta chain emerged from a study of cytomegalovirus exposure and HLA in healthy donors. A multiplex PCR was run with 60 Vbeta primers and 13 Jbeta primers. Sequencing was performed with immunoSEQ multiplex PCR; in TCRdb, only in-frame clones are kept and a portion is missing. The table shows about 130,000 clones, with around three quarters occurring only once. The V gene's germline CDR1 is SGHRS and CDR2 YFSETQ. This CDR3 is built from 15 residues. Unmatched junction bases numbered 6, after V lost 2 bases and J lost 1 base. The chain carries TRBV5-1 and TRBJ2-7, with 7 bases aligning to TRBD1. Sequencing used PBMCs. The TCR sequence derives from a man under 40 in good health and CMV-seronegative. The CDR3 sequence: CASSFSRDRSYEQYF. CDR3 DNA: TGCGCCAGCAGCTTTTCCCGGGACAGATCCTACGAGCAGTACTTC.